Shown below are 3 T cell receptor beta chains from a single sample sequenced in a study of shared clonotypes between healthy human individuals. Using immunoSEQ multiplex PCR, the repertoire was profiled, and TCRdb retains in-frame clones only, with some absent. The data contain 740,000 or so clones, 60% to 75% of them singletons. Sequencing was performed on memory CD4+ T cells sorted from blood. Described subset: CD45RA-negative fraction. The receptors come from a woman in her thirties in good health.

On this clone itself: The same CDR3 arises from other DNA sequences in this sample as well. CDR3 residues: CSARDRETQYF. CDR3 DNA: TGCAGTGCTAGAGATAGGGAGACCCAGTACTTC. The chain is built from TRBV20-1 and TRBJ2-5; D unclear. The CDR3 is made up of 11 amino acids. V lost 0 bases and J 5 bases, leaving 4 bases between the germline ends. Germline lookup yields CDR1 DFQATT and CDR2 SNEGSKA (reference sequence).

This clone was recorded a few times. The chain links TRBV10-1 to TRBJ1-2, with D uncertain. The V end was cut by 3 bases, the J end by 6 bases, with 8 bases between. This CDR3 has 12 residues. Germline CDR1 reads WNHNN; CDR2 reads SYGVQD (reference sequence). The CDR3 nucleotides are TGCGCCAGCAGTGAAAGATATAATGGCTACACCTTC. Encoded protein: CASSERYNGYTF.

This sequence joins TRBV27 and TRBJ2-3, with D uncertain. V shed 5 bases and J shed 2 bases, with 14 bases lying between them. Germline loops: CDR1 MNHEY, CDR2 SMNVEV (reference sequence). CDR3 length: 15 amino acids. This chain's CDR3 is CASSLLLDNTDTQYF. The DNA for the CDR3 is TGTGCCAGCAGTCTACTTCTGGATAACACAGATACGCAGTATTTT.